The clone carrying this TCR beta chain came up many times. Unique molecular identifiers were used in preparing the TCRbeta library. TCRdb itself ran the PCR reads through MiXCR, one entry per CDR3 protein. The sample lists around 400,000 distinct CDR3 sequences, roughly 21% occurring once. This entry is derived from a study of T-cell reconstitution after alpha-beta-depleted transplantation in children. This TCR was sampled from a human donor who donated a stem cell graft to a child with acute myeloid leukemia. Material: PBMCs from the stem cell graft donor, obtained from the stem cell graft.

CDR3 residues: CASSSGTGYTDTQYF. In DNA, the CDR3 is TGTGCCAGCAGCTCCGGGACAGGGTACACAGATACGCAGTATTTT. This chain links TRBV3-1 with TRBJ2-3, with 9 bases identical to TRBD1. This CDR3 contains 15 residues. Germline loops: CDR1 LGHDT, CDR2 YNNKEL (reference sequence). The V gene end was trimmed by 5 bases and the J gene end by 2 bases; junction bases not matched to a gene: 5.